A selection of T cell receptor beta chains follows, all from one sample in a study of identical twins. One entry per CDR3 protein results from TCRdb running MiXCR on the 5' RACE reads. This table holds 1,800,000 or so distinct CDR3 sequences, around a third found once. The sequencing input was cord blood. The origin of the receptors is a newborn girl in good health. CDR3s include the opening cysteine and the closing phenylalanine or tryptophan. Fields, in order: clone size, J gene, V gene, D gene, CDR3 DNA, CDR3 protein. A D gene is named only where the DNA matches it firmly. Clone size appears in some rows only: once, few, many, or a class for an expanded clone.

.	TRBJ2-7	TRBV5-1	TRBD1	TGCGCCAGCAGCGTGAACCCCGGGACAGGGAACTACGAGCAGTACTTC	CASSVNPGTGNYEQYF
.	TRBJ1-1	TRBV20-1	.	TGCAGTGGAATCCCGGGACCCTCGAACACTGAAGCTTTCTTT	CSGIPGPSNTEAFF
few	TRBJ1-4	TRBV6-5	.	TGTGCCAGCAGTTGGTCCACTCGGAGCAATGAAAAACTGTTTTTT	CASSWSTRSNEKLFF
.	TRBJ2-1	TRBV28	TRBD1	TGTGCCAGCAGGCGACAGGGGAGATCGGAGAATGAGCAGTTCTTC	CASRRQGRSENEQFF
few	TRBJ1-1	TRBV7-2	TRBD1	TGTGCCAGCAGCTTAGTGGGACAGGGGTTATGGGACACTGAAGCTTTCTTT	CASSLVGQGLWDTEAFF
.	TRBJ1-2	TRBV24-1	TRBD1	TGTGCCACCAGTGACTCAGATCAGGGGGGATATGGCTACACCTTC	CATSDSDQGGYGYTF
.	TRBJ2-1	TRBV12-3/TRBV12-4	TRBD2	TGTGCCAGCAGTCGACCGGGACTAGCTAGGTTCAATGAGCAGTTCTTC	CASSRPGLARFNEQFF
many	TRBJ1-2	TRBV20-1	.	TGCAGTGCTAGAGACTCAGGGAACTATGGCTACACCTTC	CSARDSGNYGYTF
.	TRBJ1-2	TRBV7-4	.	TGTGCCAGCAGCTTTGGTGACGCCCTCTCTTTCGCCCCCTATGGCTACACCTTC	CASSFGDALSFAPYGYTF
.	TRBJ2-1	TRBV6-1	.	TGTGCCAGCAGAGTTCAGTCAGCGGGTCCTTCTTACAATGAGCAGTTCTTC	CASRVQSAGPSYNEQFF
once	TRBJ2-1	TRBV7-2	TRBD2	TGTGCCAGCAGCTGGAGCAGCGGGAGGTCTGAGCAGTTCTTC	CASSWSSGRSEQFF
.	TRBJ2-1	TRBV21-1	.	TGTGCCAGCAGTAGTTTACGGGAGGGCCGTTCTATGGACAATGAGCAGTTCTTC	CASSSLREGRSMDNEQFF
.	TRBJ2-5	TRBV20-1	.	TGCAGTGCTGGGACTCCTCTCCGGGGGCAGGATCAAGAGACCCAGTACTTC	CSAGTPLRGQDQETQYF
.	TRBJ2-3	TRBV29-1	.	TGCAGCGTTGATTGGCGGGGCCGTCCAGATACGCAGTATTTT	CSVDWRGRPDTQYF
.	TRBJ2-7	TRBV20-1	TRBD2	TGCAGTGCCGGGGAGGGCCCCTCCTACAATGAGCAGTACTTC	CSAGEGPSYNEQYF
few	TRBJ1-2	TRBV7-2	.	TGTGCCAGCAGCTTAGTATCAGCCAGCTTTAACTCTAACTATGGCTACACCTTC	CASSLVSASFNSNYGYTF